This entry describes one T cell receptor (beta chain). Its antigen is currently unknown. It may be a read error: a sequence one base away is much more abundant. This CDR3 region has 14 residues. Germline-derived CDR1 and CDR2 are SEHNR and FQNEAQ (reference sequence). DNA and RNA were both co-extracted from around 20-30 mg of bulk tissue that had not been sorted. The patients had histopathologically diagnosed primary liver carcinoma, and their disease was treated by surgical resection. The source of the sample is a study of tumor-infiltrating lymphocytes in primary liver carcinoma. Study summary: Tumors measured about 4 to 10 cm and were stage T1-T3 N0M0. General study points: Tumor-adjacent and tumor-blood pairs shared a smaller degree of overlap than tumor region pairs.

Starting from 450 to 500 ng of total RNA, TCR beta cDNA was produced with a primer in the constant region. Nested multiplex PCR, run for three rounds with slightly modified ARM-PCR, yielded TCR beta libraries. The first two PCR rounds used TRBV1-TRBV30 forward primers with a C-beta reverse primer, nine to eleven cycles each. Each CDR3 protein gets one entry after TCRdb re-called the multiplex PCR reads with MiXCR. Of approximately 73,000 distinct CDR3 sequences in the sample, roughly two thirds were seen once. The chain has TRBV7-9 and TRBJ1-2; no clear D. Material: liver tumor tissue from sampling region 4. The subset is: tumor region T4, right-lateral pole. The receptor was derived from a middle-aged man with primary liver carcinoma and hepatitis B virus infection. The CDR3 DNA sequence: TGTCCCAGCAGCTTGGACCCGGCCGGGAGAGGCTACACCTTC. Amino acid sequence: CPSSLDPAGRGYTF. Looking up the rest from reference TRBV7-9 and TRBJ1-2 gives the full variable domain: DTGVSQNPRHKITKRGQNVTFRCDPISEHNRLYWYRQTLGQGPEFLTYFQNEAQLEKSRLLSDRFSAERPKGSFSTLEIQRTEQGDSAMYLCPSSLDPAGRGYTFGSGTRLTVV.